Here is one T cell receptor beta chain with its context. Methods used by the authors: Amplification from reference gene primers served as the basis for estimated nucleated cell counts. The repertoire was sequenced with immunoSEQ multiplex PCR; TCRdb's copy has only in-frame clones and lacks some. V and J calls and clone size follow that table, whereas D and trimming were derived from the DNA. The sample includes about 190,000 clones, 85% to 90% of them seen just once. The sample comes from a study of blood T cell repertoires in COVID-19. Study context: Researchers got acute and convalescent COVID-19 samples from the United States, Italy and Spain. T cells, B-cell-depleted T cells, or PBMCs supplied cDNA or gDNA.

The germline V gene encodes CDR1 SGDLS and CDR2 YYNGEE. V was shortened by 0 bases and J by 1 base, with 10 bases between the two germline ends. The length of the CDR3 is 15 residues. The rearrangement links TRBV9 to TRBJ1-2; possibly TRBD1 for D (6 bases). The clonotype was recovered from a woman under 30 who had recovered from COVID-19. The specimen sequenced was peripheral blood. CDR3 loop: CASSVGGPRNYGYTF. The CDR3 DNA reads TGTGCCAGCAGCGTAGGGGGGCCCCGTAACTATGGCTACACCTTC.